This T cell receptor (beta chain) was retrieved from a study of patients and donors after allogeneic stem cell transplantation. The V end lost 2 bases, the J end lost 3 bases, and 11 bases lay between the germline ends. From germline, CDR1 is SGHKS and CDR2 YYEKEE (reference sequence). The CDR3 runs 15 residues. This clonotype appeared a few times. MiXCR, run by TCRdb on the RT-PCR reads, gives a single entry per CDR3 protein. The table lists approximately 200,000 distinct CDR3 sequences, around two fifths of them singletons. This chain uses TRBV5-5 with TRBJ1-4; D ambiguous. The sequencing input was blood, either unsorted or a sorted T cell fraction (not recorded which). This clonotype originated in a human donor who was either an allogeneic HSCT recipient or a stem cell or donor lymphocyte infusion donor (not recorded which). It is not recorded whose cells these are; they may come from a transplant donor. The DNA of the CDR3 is TGTGCCAGCAGCTTCAGGACGGCTTCTAATGAAAAACTGTTTTTT. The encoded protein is CASSFRTASNEKLFF.